This is a list of T cell receptor beta chains from one sample in a study of blood T cells in healthy people across ages. TCRdb itself ran the 5' RACE reads through MiXCR, one entry per CDR3 protein. The sample contains about 1.4 million distinct CDR3 sequences, approximately 60% of which appear only once. Sequencing input: blood. Receptors were obtained from a man aged 18-30 years in good health. Each CDR3 is given with its conserved first and last residue. The D gene is left open where the match is weak. Clone size is shown for a subset of rows, as once, few, many or a class of expanded clone.

j_gene: TRBJ2-1
d_gene: TRBD1
v_gene: TRBV7-2
abundance: .
CDR3nt: TGTGCCAGCAGCCCTCGGACAGGTCTAAGGGGGCAGTTCTTC
CDR3aa: CASSPRTGLRGQFF

j_gene: TRBJ2-2
d_gene: .
v_gene: TRBV12-3/TRBV12-4
abundance: .
CDR3nt: TGTGCCAGCAGTCACCCACGGCACAGTCTAAGAGGGGAGCTGTTTTTT
CDR3aa: CASSHPRHSLRGELFF

j_gene: TRBJ2-3
d_gene: TRBD1
v_gene: TRBV11-2
abundance: .
CDR3nt: TGTGCCAGCAGCAAGTACAGGGGCGGTACGCAGTATTTT
CDR3aa: CASSKYRGGTQYF

j_gene: TRBJ2-5
d_gene: TRBD1
v_gene: TRBV28
abundance: few
CDR3nt: TGTGCCAGCAGTTTAACGGGACAGGAACAAGAGACCCAGTACTTC
CDR3aa: CASSLTGQEQETQYF

j_gene: TRBJ2-2
d_gene: .
v_gene: TRBV7-2
abundance: .
CDR3nt: TGTGCCAGCAGCTTAGCCGTTAAAGTTAGGACCGGGGAGCTGTTTTTT
CDR3aa: CASSLAVKVRTGELFF

j_gene: TRBJ2-5
d_gene: .
v_gene: TRBV6-2/TRBV6-3
abundance: .
CDR3nt: TGTGCCAGCGGTTACCCTAAAGAGACCCAGTACTTC
CDR3aa: CASGYPKETQYF

j_gene: TRBJ1-1
d_gene: .
v_gene: TRBV7-9
abundance: .
CDR3nt: TGTGCCAGCAGCGTAGCAGGGGCAGGGAGAGCTTTCTTT
CDR3aa: CASSVAGAGRAFF

j_gene: TRBJ2-5
d_gene: TRBD2
v_gene: TRBV5-6
abundance: .
CDR3nt: TGTGCCAGCAGCCGGAGACTAGCGGGAGGGCCGGGGTACCAAGAGACCCAGTACTTC
CDR3aa: CASSRRLAGGPGYQETQYF

j_gene: TRBJ2-3
d_gene: .
v_gene: TRBV20-1
abundance: .
CDR3nt: TGCAGTGCTCACGGTAGGGACGGAGCTAGCACAGATACGCAGTATTTT
CDR3aa: CSAHGRDGASTDTQYF

j_gene: TRBJ2-3
d_gene: .
v_gene: TRBV6-6
abundance: .
CDR3nt: TGTGCCAGCAAGAACAGGTGGGGGACAGATACGCAGTATTTT
CDR3aa: CASKNRWGTDTQYF

j_gene: TRBJ1-4
d_gene: .
v_gene: TRBV25-1
abundance: .
CDR3nt: TGTGCCAGCTTCCCGGAAACTAATGAAAAACTGTTTTTT
CDR3aa: CASFPETNEKLFF

j_gene: TRBJ2-3
d_gene: .
v_gene: TRBV2
abundance: few
CDR3nt: TGTGCCAGCAGGAACCAGGGCCGCCGCACAGATACGCAGTATTTT
CDR3aa: CASRNQGRRTDTQYF

j_gene: TRBJ2-7
d_gene: .
v_gene: TRBV29-1
abundance: .
CDR3nt: TGCAGCGTAAAGGGGGGACACCTCTACGAGCAGTACTTC
CDR3aa: CSVKGGHLYEQYF

j_gene: TRBJ2-2
d_gene: TRBD1
v_gene: TRBV5-1
abundance: .
CDR3nt: TGCGCCAGCAGCGAGGGGACAGTGACCGGGGAGCTGTTTTTT
CDR3aa: CASSEGTVTGELFF

j_gene: TRBJ1-2
d_gene: .
v_gene: TRBV2
abundance: once
CDR3nt: TGTGCCAGAGGGACCGATGTCAGGCCCCTAAACTATGGCTACACCTTC
CDR3aa: CARGTDVRPLNYGYTF

j_gene: TRBJ2-1
d_gene: .
v_gene: TRBV7-2
abundance: once
CDR3nt: TGTGCCAGCAGCTTCCATGACAATGAGCAGTTCTTC
CDR3aa: CASSFHDNEQFF

j_gene: TRBJ2-2
d_gene: .
v_gene: TRBV20-1
abundance: .
CDR3nt: TGCAGTGCTAGCTCCCTGACCTTAACCGGGGAGCTGTTTTTT
CDR3aa: CSASSLTLTGELFF

j_gene: TRBJ1-5
d_gene: .
v_gene: TRBV12-3/TRBV12-4
abundance: .
CDR3nt: TGTGCCATCGGTTTGGGCAATCAGCCCCAGCATTTT
CDR3aa: CAIGLGNQPQHF

j_gene: TRBJ2-4
d_gene: .
v_gene: TRBV20-1
abundance: few
CDR3nt: TGCAGTGCTAGACAGGGCTCGACTGCCAAAAACATTCAGTACTTC
CDR3aa: CSARQGSTAKNIQYF

j_gene: TRBJ2-1
d_gene: TRBD2
v_gene: TRBV7-9
abundance: .
CDR3nt: TGTGCCAGCAGCTTAGCGGTGATAGGCGGGAGGGCGAATCTGCAGTTCTTC
CDR3aa: CASSLAVIGGRANLQFF

j_gene: TRBJ1-2
d_gene: .
v_gene: TRBV20-1
abundance: .
CDR3nt: TGCAGTGCTAGACAGTTAAACTATGGCTACACCTTC
CDR3aa: CSARQLNYGYTF

j_gene: TRBJ2-7
d_gene: TRBD2
v_gene: TRBV5-1
abundance: .
CDR3nt: TGCGCCAGCAGCTTGTGGCTTTCTGGGACTAGCGGATTAAGCTCCTACGAGCAGTACTTC
CDR3aa: CASSLWLSGTSGLSSYEQYF

j_gene: TRBJ2-5
d_gene: .
v_gene: TRBV3-1
abundance: .
CDR3nt: TGTGCCAGCAGCCCTATGGGCGGTGGGAGGCCACGGGAGACCCAGTACTTC
CDR3aa: CASSPMGGGRPRETQYF

j_gene: TRBJ2-7
d_gene: .
v_gene: TRBV15
abundance: .
CDR3nt: TGTACCACCAGCAGAGATCAACTTCGAGAGCAGTACTTC
CDR3aa: CTTSRDQLREQYF

j_gene: TRBJ1-5
d_gene: .
v_gene: TRBV7-2
abundance: .
CDR3nt: TGTGCCAGCAGCTTATCGGGGTTTGTGTCCAATCAGCCCCAGCATTTT
CDR3aa: CASSLSGFVSNQPQHF

j_gene: TRBJ2-7
d_gene: .
v_gene: TRBV20-1
abundance: .
CDR3nt: TGCAGTGCTAGAAGGTCAAGCTCCTACGAGCAGTACTTC
CDR3aa: CSARRSSSYEQYF

j_gene: TRBJ2-2
d_gene: .
v_gene: TRBV4-2
abundance: .
CDR3nt: TGTGCCAGCAGCCAAGGATTCTCGGCCGGGGAGCTGTTTTTT
CDR3aa: CASSQGFSAGELFF

j_gene: TRBJ2-7
d_gene: .
v_gene: TRBV20-1
abundance: few
CDR3nt: TGCAGTGCTAGAGATCCGGGGAACGAGCAGTACTTC
CDR3aa: CSARDPGNEQYF

j_gene: TRBJ2-7
d_gene: .
v_gene: TRBV7-9
abundance: .
CDR3nt: TGTGCCAGCAGACAATCCCCGGGAACCGAGCAGTACTTC
CDR3aa: CASRQSPGTEQYF

j_gene: TRBJ2-5
d_gene: .
v_gene: TRBV12-3/TRBV12-4
abundance: few
CDR3nt: TGTGCCATCAACTACCAAGCCCAAGAGACCCAGTACTTC
CDR3aa: CAINYQAQETQYF

j_gene: TRBJ2-1
d_gene: TRBD2
v_gene: TRBV5-1
abundance: once
CDR3nt: TGCGCCAGCAGCCTCGGGGCGGGAGGGCCCTCTTCGTCCGAGCAGTTCTTC
CDR3aa: CASSLGAGGPSSSEQFF

j_gene: TRBJ2-7
d_gene: .
v_gene: TRBV27
abundance: .
CDR3nt: TGTGCCAGCGCGTCTAGCGTTACCTACGAGCAGTACTTC
CDR3aa: CASASSVTYEQYF

j_gene: TRBJ1-6
d_gene: TRBD1
v_gene: TRBV4-3
abundance: .
CDR3nt: TGCGCCAGCAGCCAAGTGGCTCAGGGGGGAAATTCACCCCTCCACTTT
CDR3aa: CASSQVAQGGNSPLHF

j_gene: TRBJ2-7
d_gene: .
v_gene: TRBV27
abundance: .
CDR3nt: TGTGCCAGCAGTCTGCACCATGGACAGTACTACGAGCAGTACTTC
CDR3aa: CASSLHHGQYYEQYF

j_gene: TRBJ2-5
d_gene: .
v_gene: TRBV12-3/TRBV12-4
abundance: .
CDR3nt: TGTGCCAGCAGTTTAGCGCTTACAGAGCAAGAGACCCAGTACTTC
CDR3aa: CASSLALTEQETQYF

j_gene: TRBJ2-1
d_gene: .
v_gene: TRBV15
abundance: .
CDR3nt: TGTGCCACCAGCAGAGATCTAGTGAGGGCTGGCTCCTACAATGAGCAGTTCTTC
CDR3aa: CATSRDLVRAGSYNEQFF

j_gene: TRBJ2-7
d_gene: TRBD2
v_gene: TRBV20-1
abundance: .
CDR3nt: TGCAGTGCGCGGACTAGCGGAGGTTTTTACGAGCAGTACTTC
CDR3aa: CSARTSGGFYEQYF

j_gene: TRBJ2-1
d_gene: .
v_gene: TRBV5-1
abundance: .
CDR3nt: TGCGCCAGCAGCTTGGTCGTAGCGGCCACCTACAATGAGCAGTTCTTC
CDR3aa: CASSLVVAATYNEQFF

j_gene: TRBJ1-5
d_gene: .
v_gene: TRBV7-9
abundance: .
CDR3nt: TGTGCCAGCAGCCCAGGGTGGTATAGCAATCAGCCCCAGCATTTT
CDR3aa: CASSPGWYSNQPQHF

j_gene: TRBJ2-1
d_gene: .
v_gene: TRBV7-2
abundance: .
CDR3nt: TGTGCCAGCATCTCGCCCTTTCCCCGATACAATGAGCAGTTCTTC
CDR3aa: CASISPFPRYNEQFF

j_gene: TRBJ2-7
d_gene: .
v_gene: TRBV6-1
abundance: .
CDR3nt: TGTGCCAGCAGTGAATGGATGGTCTCCTACGAGCAGTACTTC
CDR3aa: CASSEWMVSYEQYF

j_gene: TRBJ2-5
d_gene: .
v_gene: TRBV15
abundance: few
CDR3nt: TGTGCCACCAGCAGAGATATCCGGGAAAGGGGAGAGACCCAGTACTTC
CDR3aa: CATSRDIRERGETQYF

j_gene: TRBJ1-1
d_gene: .
v_gene: TRBV5-1
abundance: .
CDR3nt: TGCGCCAGCAGCTTGGGATATGACAGGACTGAAGCTTTCTTT
CDR3aa: CASSLGYDRTEAFF

j_gene: TRBJ2-7
d_gene: TRBD1
v_gene: TRBV4-1
abundance: few
CDR3nt: TGCGCCAGCAGCCCCCGGGACAGTGAGACCTACGAGCAGTACTTC
CDR3aa: CASSPRDSETYEQYF

j_gene: TRBJ2-1
d_gene: .
v_gene: TRBV6-2/TRBV6-3
abundance: .
CDR3nt: TGTGCCAGCAGTTACGTTCCCAACCGGGGGAACTCCTACAATGAGCAGTTCTTC
CDR3aa: CASSYVPNRGNSYNEQFF

j_gene: TRBJ2-3
d_gene: .
v_gene: TRBV27
abundance: once
CDR3nt: TGTGCCAGCAGTTTACCCTCCCAGATAAATACGCAGTATTTT
CDR3aa: CASSLPSQINTQYF

j_gene: TRBJ2-5
d_gene: .
v_gene: TRBV27
abundance: .
CDR3nt: TGTGCCAGCAGTTTCTTGGGGGCCGAGACCCAGTACTTC
CDR3aa: CASSFLGAETQYF

j_gene: TRBJ1-5
d_gene: .
v_gene: TRBV6-2/TRBV6-3
abundance: .
CDR3nt: TGTGCCAGCAGTGATTCAGGGCGGCCCCAGCATTTT
CDR3aa: CASSDSGRPQHF

j_gene: TRBJ1-2
d_gene: TRBD1
v_gene: TRBV29-1
abundance: few
CDR3nt: TGCAGCGTTTCTCAAGGGACAGACTATGGCTACACCTTC
CDR3aa: CSVSQGTDYGYTF

j_gene: TRBJ1-5
d_gene: .
v_gene: TRBV10-3
abundance: .
CDR3nt: TGTGCCATCAGTGACTCGGGGGGCCCCGGGATTCAGCCCCAGCATTTT
CDR3aa: CAISDSGGPGIQPQHF

j_gene: TRBJ2-6
d_gene: .
v_gene: TRBV5-1
abundance: .
CDR3nt: TGCGCCAGCAGCGACAGGAACTCTGGGACCAACGTCCTGACTTTC
CDR3aa: CASSDRNSGTNVLTF